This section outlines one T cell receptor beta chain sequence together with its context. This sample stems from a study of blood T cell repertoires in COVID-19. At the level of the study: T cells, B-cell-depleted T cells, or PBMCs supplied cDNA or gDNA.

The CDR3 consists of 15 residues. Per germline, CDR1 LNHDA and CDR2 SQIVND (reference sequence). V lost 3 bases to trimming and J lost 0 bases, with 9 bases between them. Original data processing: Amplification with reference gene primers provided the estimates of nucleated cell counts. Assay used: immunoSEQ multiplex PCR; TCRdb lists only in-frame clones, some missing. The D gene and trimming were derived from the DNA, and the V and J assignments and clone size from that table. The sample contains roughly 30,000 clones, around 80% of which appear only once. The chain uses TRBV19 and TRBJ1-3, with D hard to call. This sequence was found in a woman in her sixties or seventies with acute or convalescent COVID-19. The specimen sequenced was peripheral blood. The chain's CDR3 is CASSIGLFSGNTIYF. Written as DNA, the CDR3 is TGTGCCAGTAGTATTGGACTTTTCTCTGGAAACACCATATATTTT. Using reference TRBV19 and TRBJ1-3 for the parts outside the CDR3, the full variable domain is DGGITQSPKYLFRKEGQNVTLSCEQNLNHDAMYWYRQDPGQGLRLIYYSQIVNDFQKGDIAEGYSVSREKKESFPLTVTSAQKNPTAFYLCASSIGLFSGNTIYFGEGSWLTVV.